This T cell receptor beta chain appears in the sequencing data of a study of blood T cell repertoires in COVID-19. The overall study: Acute and convalescent COVID-19 samples came from the United States, Italy and Spain. PBMCs, B-cell-depleted T cells, or T cells were the source of the cDNA or gDNA that made up the material.

Measured with immunoSEQ multiplex PCR; TCRdb has only the in-frame clones, and not every one. The profile shows tens of thousands of clones, approximately 90% of them singletons. The germline V and J ends were trimmed by 4 bases and 8 bases, with 12 bases remaining between them. CDR1 is ENHRY, CDR2 SYGVKD, per germline. The CDR3 runs to 13 residues. This chain connects TRBV10-3 to TRBJ1-5; D is possibly TRBD1 (5 bases). Sequenced sample: peripheral blood. The origin of this receptor is a young man with acute or convalescent COVID-19. For the CDR3, the DNA is TGTGCCATCAGTGCGGGGGTGGGCGAGCCCCAGCATTTT. Its protein is CAISAGVGEPQHF.